This T cell receptor (beta chain) was found in a study of blood T cell repertoires in COVID-19. Study background: T cells, B-cell-depleted T cells, or PBMCs provided the cDNA or gDNA that served as material.

Germline V lookup: CDR1 SGDLS, CDR2 YYNGEE. The CDR3 contains 18 residues. V lost 0 bases, J lost 1 base, and 8 bases stayed unmatched. In the original processing: Estimation of nucleated cell counts relied on the amplification of reference gene primers. Sequenced by immunoSEQ multiplex PCR; TCRdb stores in-frame clones only, minus some. The DNA gave D and trimming, while V, J and clone size come from that table. The sample records a few hundred thousand clones, around 89% being singletons. This receptor was taken from a man younger than 35 who had recovered from COVID-19. Sequenced: peripheral blood. The rearrangement links TRBV9 to TRBJ2-2, with 8 bases matching TRBD2. The CDR3 reads CASSVGGAGELNTGELFF. CDR3 DNA: TGTGCCAGCAGCGTAGGGGGAGCGGGGGAGCTGAACACCGGGGAGCTGTTTTTT.